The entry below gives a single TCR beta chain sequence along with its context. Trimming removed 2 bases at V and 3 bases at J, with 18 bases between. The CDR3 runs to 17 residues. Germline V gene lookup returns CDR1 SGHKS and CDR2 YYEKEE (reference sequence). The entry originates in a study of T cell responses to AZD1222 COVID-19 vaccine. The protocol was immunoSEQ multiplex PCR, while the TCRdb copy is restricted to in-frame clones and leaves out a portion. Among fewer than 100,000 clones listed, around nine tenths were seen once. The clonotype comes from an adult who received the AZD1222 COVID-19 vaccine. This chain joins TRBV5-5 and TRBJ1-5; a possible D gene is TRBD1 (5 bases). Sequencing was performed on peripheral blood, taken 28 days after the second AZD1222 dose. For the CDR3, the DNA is TGTGCCAGCAGCTTACGGTGGACACCATTTTACAATCAGCCCCAGCATTTT. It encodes CASSLRWTPFYNQPQHF.